The 14 T cell receptor beta chains listed next were all sequenced from one sample in a study of identical twins. TCRdb passed the 5' RACE reads through MiXCR, listing each CDR3 protein once. The repertoire holds roughly 240,000 distinct CDR3 sequences, with approximately 7% as singletons. This sample also belongs to another study, concerning yellow fever vaccine responses in identical twins.

Sequenced sample: memory (CD45RO+) T cells sorted from blood. The receptors come from a woman between 18 and 29 years old in good health.

The J gene is TRBJ2-7, the V gene TRBV2; D may match TRBD1 or TRBD2 (5 bases each). The CDR3 covers 16 residues. The germline CDR1 and CDR2 sequences are SNHLY and FYNNEI. V lost 6 bases to trimming and J lost 3 bases, with 21 bases between them. CDR3 protein: CASREQTQGVGYEQYV. DNA of the CDR3: TGTGCCAGCAGAGAACAAACCCAGGGAGTGGGCTACGAGCAGTACGTC.

This clonotype came up many times. The rearrangement links TRBV7-9 to TRBJ2-6; no firm D call. CDR1 SEHNR and CDR2 FQNEAQ come from the germline V gene (reference sequence). V shed 4 bases and J shed 0 bases, with 4 bases lying between them. CDR3 length: 14 residues. CDR3 protein: CASSSDSGANVLTF. The CDR3 DNA reads TGTGCCAGCAGCTCGGACTCTGGGGCCAACGTCCTGACTTTC.

This clonotype was observed at least ten times. Here the CDR3 reads CSARDAAAGFEQYV. The CDR3 nucleotides are TGCAGTGCTAGAGACGCGGCGGCTGGGTTCGAGCAGTACGTC. The chain joins TRBV20-1 to TRBJ2-7; D unclear. The CDR3 consists of 14 residues. Germline V CDR1 and CDR2: DFQATT, SNEGSKA (reference sequence). Trimming cost V 0 bases and J 6 bases, with 15 bases left between them.

This clonotype appeared a few times. The rearrangement links TRBV10-2 to TRBJ2-7; tentatively, D is TRBD1 (6 bases). Trimming shortened V by 6 bases and J by 1 base, and 13 bases separated the two germline ends. From germline, CDR1 is WSHSY and CDR2 SAAADI. The CDR3 length is 14 residues. The DNA of the CDR3 is TGCGCCAGCAGGGCAGGGGTTACGTCCTACGAGCAGTACGTC. This translates into CASRAGVTSYEQYV.

V gene TRBV20-1 combines with J gene TRBJ2-7; maybe TRBD2 (7 bases). V shed 0 bases and J shed 3 bases, with 18 bases lying between them. The CDR3 runs 16 residues. Germline CDR1 DFQATT, CDR2 SNEGSKA (reference sequence). The CDR3 coding sequence is TGCAGTGCTAGAGACCCGGCGGCAGGGGACTACTACGAGCAGTACTTC. Translation gives CSARDPAAGDYYEQYF.

The chain has TRBV27 and TRBJ1-1; 7 bases align to TRBD1. Germline-derived CDR1 and CDR2 are MNHEY and SMNVEV (reference sequence). V lost 7 bases to trimming and J lost 0 bases; unmatched junction nucleotides: 11. The CDR3 totals 16 residues. The CDR3 region is CASTPGEGALNTEAFF. DNA for the CDR3: TGTGCCAGCACCCCCGGGGAGGGGGCCTTGAACACTGAAGCTTTCTTT.

This clonotype was recorded many times. The chain couples TRBV5-8 to TRBJ1-6; a possible D gene is TRBD1 (6 bases). This CDR3 is built from 14 residues. Per germline, CDR1 SGHTS and CDR2 YDEGEE. Between the trimmed V and J ends, which lost 2 bases and 10 bases, there was a span of 13 bases. The CDR3: CASSFGQGYSPLHF. The CDR3 DNA is TGTGCCAGCAGCTTTGGGCAGGGGTACTCACCCCTCCACTTT.

In this sample, this clonotype turned up many times. V gene TRBV6-5 combines with J gene TRBJ2-2; 7 bases are shared with TRBD1. V dropped 4 bases and J dropped 4; count of bases not matched to a gene: 9. This CDR3 is 16 amino acids long. Germline V gives CDR1 MNHEY, CDR2 SVGAGI. Written as DNA, the CDR3 is TGTGCCAGCAGTTTGCTTCGACAGGGTAGCACCGGGGAGCTGTTTTTT. Translating gives CASSLLRQGSTGELFF.

This clonotype was seen more than once but under ten times. The chain is built from TRBV2 and TRBJ1-1, with D perhaps matching TRBD1 (5 bases). The CDR3 extends over 12 amino acids. Trimming cost V 4 bases and J 4 bases, with 7 bases left between them. The germline CDR1 and CDR2 sequences are SNHLY and FYNNEI. The CDR3 DNA reads TGTGCCAGCAGTGTGGGGGTCACTGAAGCTTTCTTT. This gives the protein CASSVGVTEAFF.

The chain is built from TRBV14 and TRBJ2-1; TRBD2 matches at 7 bases. Losses at the gene ends were 1 base for V and 4 bases for J; bases not matched to a gene: 16. The germline gives CDR1 SGHDN, CDR2 FVKESK. This CDR3 is 19 amino acids long. The CDR3 protein is CASSQGWTSGLGGYNEQFF. In DNA, the CDR3 is TGTGCCAGCAGCCAAGGATGGACTAGTGGATTGGGAGGGTACAATGAGCAGTTCTTC.

This clonotype was detected only a few times. The rearrangement joins TRBV11-3 to TRBJ2-1; 14 nucleotides agree with TRBD2. Trimming cost V 8 bases and J 6 bases; bases outside gene matches: 3. The CDR3 contains 14 residues. Looked up from germline, CDR1 is SGHNT and CDR2 is YENEEA. CDR3 loop: CASSGLAGVNEQFF. Here the CDR3 DNA reads TGTGCCAGCTCGGGACTAGCGGGAGTCAATGAGCAGTTCTTC.

Only a few counts were recorded for this clonotype. The chain employs TRBV3-1 and TRBJ1-6, with D tentatively TRBD1 (5 bases). Germline CDR1 reads LGHDT; CDR2 reads YNNKEL (reference sequence). V lost 0 bases to trimming and J lost 10 bases, with 10 bases between them. The CDR3 runs to 14 residues. CDR3 DNA: TGTGCCAGCAGCCAAGATCAGGGAGGATCACCCCTCCACTTT. It is translated as CASSQDQGGSPLHF.

In this sample, this clonotype turned up a few times. The CDR3 region is CASSLVYTSNTEAFF. CDR3 in DNA: TGCGCCAGCAGCTTGGTTTACACATCGAACACTGAAGCTTTCTTT. V usage is TRBV5-1 and J usage is TRBJ1-1; D unclear. Germline loops: CDR1 SGHRS, CDR2 YFSETQ. The CDR3 totals 15 residues. V lost 0 bases and J lost 1, with 10 bases in between.

This clonotype was seen at least ten times. The V and J genes are TRBV20-1 and TRBJ2-7; D perhaps matches TRBD2 (6 bases). The V gene's germline CDR1 is DFQATT and CDR2 SNEGSKA (reference sequence). The CDR3 sequence is 13 residues long. Trimming left V 0 bases short and J 9 bases short, with 15 bases between. The CDR3 loop is CSARDPGLRGQYF. The CDR3 nucleotides read TGCAGTGCTAGAGACCCCGGACTACGTGGGCAGTACTTC.